This T cell receptor beta chain was documented in a study of cytomegalovirus exposure and HLA in healthy donors. The CDR3 sequence is 18 residues long. Germline V lookup: CDR1 SGHNT, CDR2 YYREEE (reference sequence). Trimming shortened V by 3 bases and J by 4 bases, and 24 bases separated the two germline ends. Profiled with immunoSEQ multiplex PCR; TCRdb holds only in-frame clones, not every one. Of 250,000 to 400,000 clones in the sample, approximately 90% are singletons; the top ten hold over 1%. Findings and caveats of the study: The study listed roughly 160 cytomegalovirus-associated TCR beta chains.

While the first cohort had around 700 subjects, the donors belonged to the separate validation cohort of more than 95 subjects. On this clone itself: Its antigen remains unidentified.

The material sequenced was PBMCs. The rearrangement links TRBV5-4 to TRBJ2-3; a possible D gene is TRBD2 (6 bases). The receptor was derived from a woman aged 30 to 39 in good health and CMV-seropositive. For the CDR3, the DNA is TGTGCCAGCAGCTCCACAGTGGGCGGGGCCACTTACGCAGATACGCAGTATTTT. Its translation is CASSSTVGGATYADTQYF.